A selection of T cell receptor beta chains follows, all from one sample in a study of blood T cell repertoires in COVID-19. The table came from immunoSEQ multiplex PCR; TCRdb's copy has only in-frame clones and leaves some out. The repertoire holds about 230,000 clones, around 83% seen once, with more than 6.5% in the top ten. The sequenced sample was peripheral blood. These TCRs come from a man aged 40-50 years with active or convalescent COVID-19. The CDR3 runs from the conserved cysteine through the conserved F or W. A D gene is named only where the DNA matches it firmly. Only part of the rows carry a size: once, few, many, or a class if the clone is expanded.

clone size,V gene,CDR3 length,J gene,D gene,CDR3 protein,CDR3 DNA
.,TRBV30,15,TRBJ2-2,TRBD2,CAWTALAANTGELFF,TGTGCCTGGACAGCACTAGCGGCGAACACCGGGGAGCTGTTTTTT
.,TRBV30,14,TRBJ1-5,TRBD1,CAWSVQGAGQPQHF,TGTGCCTGGAGTGTACAGGGGGCGGGTCAGCCCCAGCATTTT
once,TRBV2,14,TRBJ1-1,.,CASSAGTLNTEAFF,TGTGCCAGCAGTGCCGGGACTTTGAACACTGAAGCTTTCTTT
.,TRBV4-3,16,TRBJ2-1,TRBD2,CASSPALAGVNLEQFF,TGCGCCAGCAGCCCGGCCCTAGCGGGGGTGAACCTCGAGCAGTTCTTC
once,TRBV7-2,17,TRBJ2-3,.,CASSHPNTGIGADTQYF,TGTGCCAGCAGCCACCCTAATACAGGGATTGGGGCAGATACGCAGTATTTT
.,TRBV5-8,16,TRBJ1-3,.,CASSLDRFYSGNTIYF,TGTGCCAGCAGCCTCGACAGGTTCTACTCTGGAAACACCATATATTTT
.,TRBV30,12,TRBJ1-1,.,CAWSVAGYQAFF,TGTGCCTGGAGTGTTGCAGGATATCAAGCTTTCTTT
.,TRBV4-1,15,TRBJ1-3,.,CASSQDGGTGNTIYF,TGCGCCAGCAGCCAAGATGGGGGGACTGGAAACACCATATATTTT
.,TRBV30,12,TRBJ2-2,TRBD1,CAWRETGRELFF,TGTGCCTGGAGGGAGACAGGGCGGGAGCTGTTTTTT
.,TRBV6-5,14,TRBJ1-1,TRBD1,CASSKGQPNTEAFF,TGTGCCAGCAGTAAGGGACAGCCGAACACTGAAGCTTTCTTT
.,TRBV30,14,TRBJ1-2,TRBD1,CAWENRGGLNGYTF,TGTGCCTGGGAAAACAGGGGCGGGTTAAATGGCTACACCTTC
many,TRBV12-3/TRBV12-4,13,TRBJ1-2,.,CASSKQDYYGYTF,TGTGCCAGCAGCAAACAGGATTACTATGGCTACACCTTC
.,TRBV10-3,14,TRBJ1-1,.,CAISESSRNTEAFF,TGTGCCATCAGTGAGTCGTCTAGGAACACTGAAGCTTTCTTT
few,TRBV30,13,TRBJ1-1,.,CAWSGWINTEAFF,TGTGCCTGGTCGGGGTGGATAAACACTGAAGCTTTCTTT
.,TRBV2,13,TRBJ2-5,.,CASSARQQETQYF,TGTGCCAGCAGTGCGAGACAGCAAGAGACCCAGTACTTC
.,TRBV6-5,14,TRBJ1-6,.,CASRDTGFNSPLHF,TGTGCCAGCAGAGACACAGGGTTCAATTCACCCCTCCACTTT
few,TRBV14,16,TRBJ2-7,TRBD1,CASSQNPGQGFYEQYF,TGTGCCAGCAGCCAAAACCCGGGACAGGGATTCTACGAGCAGTACTTC
.,TRBV3-1/TRBV3-2,17,TRBJ1-2,.,CASSQVLSLGDPYGYTF,TGTGCCAGCAGCCAAGTGCTGAGTTTAGGGGATCCCTATGGCTACACCTTC
few,TRBV7-9,12,TRBJ2-7,.,CASSFQGGEQYF,TGTGCCAGCAGCTTTCAGGGAGGCGAGCAGTACTTC
.,TRBV2,14,TRBJ1-2,.,CASREGQVDYGYTF,TGTGCCAGCAGGGAGGGGCAGGTTGACTATGGCTACACCTTC
.,TRBV24-1,17,TRBJ1-2,.,CATSDPPRGPENYGYTF,TGTGCCACCAGTGATCCCCCCCGTGGCCCAGAAAACTATGGCTACACCTTC
.,TRBV19,16,TRBJ1-2,TRBD1,CASKGAVRRSNYGYTF,TGTGCCAGTAAGGGGGCTGTACGCCGGTCCAACTATGGCTACACCTTC
.,TRBV19,16,TRBJ2-3,TRBD2,CASSSATSGSLNTQYF,TGTGCCAGTAGTTCGGCGACTAGCGGGAGTTTAAATACGCAGTATTTT
few,TRBV11-3,15,TRBJ1-1,.,CASSLGTFGANEAFF,TGTGCCAGCAGCTTAGGGACCTTTGGGGCTAATGAAGCTTTCTTT
.,TRBV5-1,16,TRBJ2-3,TRBD2,CASSSNRGGAGDTQYF,TGCGCCAGCAGCTCAAACCGCGGGGGGGCCGGGGATACGCAGTATTTT
.,TRBV20-1,15,TRBJ2-7,TRBD2,CSASGGAGTSYEQYF,TGCAGTGCTAGTGGAGGAGCGGGGACCTCCTACGAGCAGTACTTC
.,TRBV11-2,14,TRBJ1-6,.,CASSKDTYYSPLHF,TGTGCCAGCAGCAAGGACACATACTATTCACCCCTCCACTTT
once,TRBV27,15,TRBJ1-1,TRBD1,CASSDMTGVNTEAFF,TGTGCCAGCAGTGACATGACAGGGGTGAACACTGAAGCTTTCTTT
.,TRBV10-2,14,TRBJ1-6,.,CASSEGFTGSPLHF,TGCGCCAGCAGTGAGGGCTTTACAGGTTCACCCCTCCACTTT
.,TRBV11-3,14,TRBJ2-5,.,CASSPGGSQETQYF,TGTGCCAGCAGCCCGGGGGGCTCCCAAGAGACCCAGTACTTC
once,TRBV4-3,14,TRBJ2-3,.,CASSPLQGPDTQYF,TGCGCCAGCAGCCCCTTACAGGGCCCCGATACGCAGTATTTT
.,TRBV5-1,16,TRBJ2-3,TRBD2,CASSQSGRAGTDTQYF,TGCGCCAGCAGCCAGAGCGGGAGGGCTGGCACAGATACGCAGTATTTT
.,TRBV19,15,TRBJ1-4,.,CASSIVGRDNEKLFF,TGTGCCAGTAGTATAGTAGGACGGGATAATGAAAAACTGTTTTTT
.,TRBV18,18,TRBJ2-6,TRBD1,CASSLLGQGTPGANVLTF,TGTGCCAGCTCACTCCTAGGACAGGGGACTCCTGGGGCCAACGTCCTGACTTTC
.,TRBV5-3,13,TRBJ1-2,TRBD1,CARSIDRDYGYTF,TGTGCCAGAAGCATCGACAGGGACTATGGCTACACCTTC
.,TRBV18,13,TRBJ1-2,.,CASSPDRNYGYTF,TGTGCCAGCTCACCAGACAGGAACTATGGCTACACCTTC
.,TRBV7-8,14,TRBJ2-3,.,CASSSQGTTDTQYF,TGTGCCAGCAGCTCACAGGGAACGACAGATACGCAGTATTTT
.,TRBV12-3/TRBV12-4,13,TRBJ1-2,TRBD1,CASRGTAGGGYTF,TGTGCCAGCAGGGGGACAGCCGGCGGCGGCTACACCTTC
few,TRBV4-1,17,TRBJ2-2,TRBD1,CASSQSRGQGYTGELFF,TGCGCCAGCAGCCAATCCCGCGGACAGGGGTACACCGGGGAGCTGTTTTTT
once,TRBV28,14,TRBJ1-1,.,CASSLSTLATEAFF,TGTGCCAGCAGTTTATCGACATTGGCCACTGAAGCTTTCTTT
.,TRBV6-1,15,TRBJ1-5,.,CASSEVTGTVQPQHF,TGTGCCAGCAGTGAAGTAACCGGTACCGTCCAGCCCCAGCATTTT
.,TRBV2,17,TRBJ2-7,TRBD2,CASSETAGGPKFYEQYF,TGTGCCAGCAGTGAAACAGCGGGGGGTCCCAAATTCTACGAGCAGTACTTC
.,TRBV18,16,TRBJ2-7,.,CASSPPQGPSSYEQYF,TGTGCCAGCTCACCACCTCAGGGCCCCAGCTCCTACGAGCAGTACTTC
.,TRBV4-2,15,TRBJ2-5,.,CASSHSGGARETQYF,TGTGCCAGCAGTCACAGTGGGGGGGCCAGGGAGACCCAGTACTTC
.,TRBV7-8,15,TRBJ2-2,TRBD1,CASSVLTGRAGEPFF,TGTGCCAGCAGCGTACTGACAGGGCGAGCCGGGGAGCCGTTTTTT
.,TRBV5-1,16,TRBJ1-3,.,CASSLGPTGERNTIYF,TGCGCCAGCAGCTTGGGGCCGACAGGAGAGAGAAACACCATATATTTT